This T cell receptor beta chain was found in a study of molecular identifiers for immune sequencing clone quantification listed by TCRdb under 2018. Turning to the overall study: For a replicate experiment, RNA from roughly 21,000 or 96,000 naive CD8 T cells was divided into five aliquots, and four of the five aliquots were sequenced. The study was a methods study using CD8 T cells to benchmark molecular-identifier clustering-based TCR repertoire sequencing (MIDCIRS) and TCR RNA copy counting.

In this sample, this clonotype turned up a few times. The specificity of this receptor is unknown. Base qualities were left out, and no much larger clone turns up one base away. Library generation was performed with PCR. These reads were obtained on a NextSeq 500. Bulk TCR libraries were made following a previously described method, with the TCR primers given in Table S5. The Qiagen AllPrep DNA/RNA kit was used to purify total RNA. Before analysis, reads from multiple sequencing runs of the same library were pooled. As for how the authors treated the data: Only reads with exact TCR constant sequence were kept, trimmed to 150 nt, and grouped by their 12-nt molecular barcodes. Within each barcode group, reads were sub-clustered at a 15% Levenshtein threshold, and quality-weighted consensus sequences were built per RNA molecule. Non-functional sequences were removed, as were lower-count sequences one edit away from another. Based on fitting two negative binomial distributions, any barcode sub-cluster with under 20% of the maximum read count was discarded. TCRdb reworked the public reads: Q25 trimming with fastp, MiXCR clone assembly, productive beta chains retained. Merged by CDR3 protein, the rows form single entries marked with the most common genes and DNA. The V and J calls here are based on TCRdb, not the publication. The sample contains about 320,000 distinct CDR3 sequences, roughly a quarter of them found a single time. 0.7% to 0.95% of the sample lies in the top ten.

From cysteine to phenylalanine, the CDR3 is 17 amino acids long. Only CDR3 DNA remains: 51 bases, in frame from the first base. As encoded in the germline V gene, CDR1 is MGHRA while CDR2 is YSYEKL. V is clipped by 0 bases and J by 6 bases, and the sequence between their germline boundaries is 17 bases long. The paper's findings and limits, for the study overall: Identical TCR molecules sharing a barcode could cause highly expanded clone sizes to be underestimated. Naive libraries contained spiked-in Jurkat TCR RNA (approximately ten copies' worth), which is not part of the donor repertoire. Modeling indicated around 3 TCR RNA copies recovered per cell, compared with approximately 10 by digital PCR, which implies a capture efficiency of approximately 31%. When barcode sub-clustering was left out, chimeric consensus sequences inflated TCR diversity, with chimeras reaching as high as 47%. Spiked-in Jurkat TCR RNA equivalent to a single cell was reported to be detectable even among over 800,000 naive CD8 T cells. Clones above 20 RNA copies held over 99% of molecules in CMV-specific effector cells but under 1% in naive cells.

Libraries of naive CD8 T cells were built from anywhere between about 18,000 and 1,000,000 sorted cells, with 10%, 30% or 50% of the purified RNA used. Naive CD8 T cells were FACS-sorted as CD8+CD4-CCR7+CD45RA+ on a BD FACSAria II into RLT Plus buffer. To test detection sensitivity, Jurkat RNA equal to approximately ten TCR copies was added to samples of roughly 17,000-1,100,000 naive CD8 T cells. CD8 T cells were enriched using RosetteSep CD8+ T Cell Enrichment Cocktail and Ficoll-Paque, and the enriched cells then underwent ACK red cell lysis. The sample taken for sequencing was naive CD8+ T cells from blood, with Jurkat cell RNA spiked in. Interpreted using the paper, the cell subset or site label stands for: FACS-sorted CD8+CD4-CCR7+CD45RA+ naive T cells. This TCR was recovered from a human donor in good health. Some libraries in this study had Jurkat cell RNA spiked in. The chain employs TRBV4-1 and TRBJ2-2; the D gene could be TRBD1 or TRBD2, each one agreeing over 5 bases. The DNA is TGCGCCAGCAGCCAAGACCTCGGGACCCAGGCTTCCGGGGAGCTGTTTTTT. Its protein product is CASSQDLGTQASGELFF.